This T cell receptor (beta chain) comes out of a study of shared T cell receptors in the human thymus. V was shortened by 5 bases and J by 4 bases, with 14 bases between the two germline ends. The CDR3 contains 15 residues. Germline V gene sequence: CDR1 SGHAT, CDR2 FQNNGV. TCRdb keeps only in-frame clones here, not all; method: immunoSEQ multiplex PCR. The data hold some 760,000 clones, with 70% to 90% observed a single time. These data were also reused for a study on human thymus T cells. Per that paper: Corrective heart surgery yielded the resections from which the thymus tissue came. V and J genes seemed to be used with bias in thymic and blood repertoires.

The TCR comes from a girl in the first two years of life with a congenital heart defect. The sample consisted of thymocytes. The chain joins TRBV11-2 to TRBJ2-2; D is undetermined. CDR3 DNA: TGTGCCAGCAGCATGGGCAGGCCGAGCACCGGGGAGCTGTTTTTT. It translates to CASSMGRPSTGELFF.